This T cell receptor (beta chain) was sequenced in a study of a mutant IDH1 vaccine in newly diagnosed glioma (dated by TCRdb to the early 2020s). Describing the broader study: Vaccination started 4-6 weeks after radiotherapy alone, or was given together with temozolomide cycles in the groups whose treatment included chemotherapy. Peripheral blood was drawn at six visits: V03 (baseline), V05, V07, V10, V12 and V13. Longitudinal TCRB deep sequencing was performed for around 23 treated patients wherever samples were available for exploratory analyses. Prior to enrollment, standard therapy consisting of radiotherapy alone, temozolomide alone, or radiochemotherapy with temozolomide had been administered to patients, with the combination being received by most patients. The week-35 safety follow-up was designated visit V12, and the week-47 end of study was designated visit V13. The approximately 29 treated patients were approximately 62% male and approximately 40% female, with a mean age of about 38 years. What the research found in general, with its limitations: Pseudoprogression appeared unrelated to alterations in the top peripheral T cell clonotypes detected by TCRB sequencing. Availability determined which PBMC samples were chosen for TCRB deep sequencing. Vaccine-induced immune responses across multiple MHC alleles were detected in approximately 94% of patients. The authors stated that sample limitations prevented analyses of patient blood samples from being reproduced.

Notes on this clone: The target of this receptor is not known. Base qualities are not at hand, and no much larger clone is one base apart.

Libraries were prepared through the immunoSEQ multiplex PCR assay. Rearranged TCR beta chain sequences were amplified using the hsTCRB Kit according to the manufacturer's protocol. An Illumina MiSeq was used to sequence the TCRB libraries. Concerning the study's data processing: The proprietary platform of the kit vendor was used for demultiplexing, trimming and gene mapping. Here the immuneACCESS table is served through TCRdb, limited to in-frame sequences with V and J called. Missing clones are a known gap in these copies; in checked studies unresolved V genes cover under half, and the rest lacks a known reason. V, J and clone size are taken as reported in that table, and D and trimming were inferred from the DNA itself. The sample contains around 60,000 clones, roughly four fifths of them found a single time. The biggest ten clones account for about 4.9% of the sample. The CDR3 holds 16 amino acids from the cysteine to the phenylalanine. Here the CDR3 DNA is all that survives: 48 bases in frame from base 1. V lost 2 bases and J lost 5 bases, and the count of bases not matched to a germline gene is 11. The germline V gene sets CDR1 to SQVTM and CDR2 to ANQGSEA.

The time point label corresponds to: week 35, safety follow-up. A 20-mer mutant IDH1 peptide at 300 micrograms in Montanide made up each vaccine dose, which was injected subcutaneously together with topical imiquimod. Patients received eight vaccinations in weeks 1, 3, 5, 7, 11, 15, 19 and 23, corresponding to visits V03 through V10. All donors had newly diagnosed IDH1-mutant astrocytomas of WHO grade 3 or 4 that showed loss of nuclear ATRX. The samples were drawn from NOA16, a multicentre, single-arm, open-label phase I trial in Germany that tested a mutant IDH1 peptide vaccine in humans for the first time. Genomic DNA for TCRB sequencing was isolated from EDTA blood with the DNeasy Blood and Tissue Kit.

Rearrangement joined TRBV29-1 to TRBJ1-1; TRBD1 fits 10 bases in the junction. The clonotype comes from a man in his forties with glioma. The sequenced sample was PBMCs, obtained from a glioma patient whose treatment included an IDH1 peptide vaccine. The CDR3 protein sequence reads: CSVERWGDRGRTEAFF. The nucleotide sequence reads as follows: TGCAGCGTTGAAAGGTGGGGGGACAGGGGTCGGACTGAAGCTTTCTTT.